The present TCR beta chain was sequenced within a study of shared clonotypes between healthy human individuals. About the study: For every donor, three CD4 naive, three CD4 memory, two CD8 naive and one CD8 memory plates were used.

The germline CDR1 and CDR2 sequences are MNHEY and SMNVEV (reference sequence). V was pared by 4 bases and J by 4 bases, with 14 bases between. This CDR3 region has 14 residues. Each subset's genomic DNA was split evenly across several immunoSEQ plates. Clones were read by immunoSEQ multiplex PCR, and TCRdb kept only the in-frame ones, dropping some. The sample holds over a million clones, around 97% seen once. The sequencing input was naive CD4+ T cells sorted from blood. The subset denotes: CD45RA+ positively selected. This chain links TRBV27 with TRBJ2-7; perhaps TRBD1 as D (5 bases). This TCR was recovered from a man aged 30 to 45 in good health. The CDR3 region has the DNA TGTGCCAGCAGTTACACAGTCGACAGTTACGAGCAGTACTTC. It encodes CASSYTVDSYEQYF.